This T cell receptor (beta chain) stems from a study of T cell responses to AZD1222 COVID-19 vaccine. Study-wide findings and caveats: Possibly, clonal diversity was underestimated; donors were largely white British and included more females. Regions 160-218 and 743-854 held dominance among vaccine-associated CD4 TCRs, which spanned spike. At baseline, just five to seven AZD1222 recipients tested seropositive. Reportedly, nearly half the spike-specific TCRs target unmutated variant regions.

With respect to this clone: Its antigen is unidentified.

The method was immunoSEQ multiplex PCR; TCRdb's version includes in-frame clones alone and lacks a portion of them. The data show under 70,000 clones, roughly 88% seen once. The CDR3 covers 15 residues. V lost 8 bases and J lost 5; bases outside the gene matches: 11. The germline gives CDR1 SGHRS, CDR2 YFSETQ. The chain has TRBV5-1 and TRBJ2-2, with 8 bases identical to TRBD1. The receptor comes from an adult in good health. The sequenced sample was peripheral blood, obtained on day 0 of AZD1222 vaccination. CDR3 region: CASCLGTGTTGELFF. The CDR3 coding sequence is TGCGCCAGTTGTTTAGGGACAGGTACTACCGGGGAGCTGTTTTTT.